This entry is about one T cell receptor (beta chain). This clone was observed a handful of times. What antigen it recognizes has not been identified. No clone much larger than this one lies a single base away; base qualities are absent. The library was made by the immunoSEQ multiplex PCR assay. RNA was extracted from all samples and reverse transcribed into cDNA, which served as template for TCR sequencing. SuperScript III was used to make first-strand cDNA, primed with a 2:1 mix of oligo-dT and random hexamers. Amplification bias was assessed with a synthetic immune receptor repertoire, and residual bias was removed computationally. The original pipeline was this. Raw reads were preprocessed to remove errors, and CDR3 was defined by IMGT conventions from the conserved cysteine to phenylalanine. Clonality was computed as 1 minus the Shannon entropy, with the entropy normalized by log2 of the number of productive unique TCRs. Whether scalp clones were CD4 or CD8 was inferred by matching scalp TCRbeta sequences against CD4 and CD8 repertoires sorted from blood. Entries here come from immuneACCESS through TCRdb and include only in-frame sequences with V and J called. Some clones fail to appear in such tables; in the studies checked, an unresolved V gene covers under half of the shortfall, and the cause of the remainder is unknown. V and J calls plus clone size are reproduced from that table; the DNA served to infer D and trimming. The sample yields more than 75,000 clones; more than 35% were counted once. The ten largest make up about 1.4% of the sample.

Lesional scalp punch biopsies and peripheral blood were obtained from alopecia areata patients. PBMCs were separated by density centrifugation and stained for CD3, CD4 and CD8, after which CD4+ and CD8+ T cells were sorted on a FACSAria. The sample comes from a study of CD8+ T cells in alopecia areata (dated by TCRdb to between 2018 and 2020). As for the study more broadly: Treated patients were enrolled in an open-label pilot trial of oral tofacitinib, 5 to 10 mg twice daily, for moderate-to-severe alopecia areata. On the human side, TCRbeta sequencing was run on scalp tissue and on sorted CD4+ and CD8+ peripheral blood T cells from healthy controls and from alopecia areata patients with either patchy or totalis/universalis disease. RNA came from the PAXgene miRNA kit for fixed scalp, the miRNeasy kit for PBMCs, and the RNeasy kit for mouse skin. Biopsies were taken from tofacitinib-treated patients at baseline and again at 4 and 24 weeks into treatment, and several of those patients also had a later scalp biopsy. To study T cell clonal expansion in alopecia areata, the researchers applied high-throughput TCRbeta sequencing to both the C3H/HeJ mouse model and human patients. Tofacitinib was administered for 6 to 18 months, and 6 months of follow-up off drug were then conducted to assess delayed response and recurrence. Scalp clonality was compared across normal scalp (n=4), patchy alopecia areata scalp (n=8), and alopecia totalis/universalis scalp (n=8). TCRbeta CDR3 regions were amplified by immunoSEQ multiplex PCR using 35 Vbeta forward and 13 Jbeta reverse primers.

The CDR3 has 14 amino acids, counting the end cysteine and phenylalanine. Only the CDR3 region is kept as DNA, spanning 42 bases read in frame from base 1. Trimmed from V: 2 bases; trimmed from J: 5 bases; junction bases lacking a gene match: 7. From a lookup of the germline V gene, CDR1 and CDR2 are SQVTM and ANQGSEA. The paper's findings and limits, for the study overall: Lesional scalp, especially in alopecia totalis/universalis, showed higher clonality and more expanded CD8+ clones than normal scalp, suggesting antigenic drive. Resident alphabeta T cells in normal human skin are also sequenced, complicating scalp TCR repertoire analysis, unlike mouse skin dominated by gammadelta T cells. Compared with mice, TCR sequences shared between patients were less clear, possibly partly because of HLA diversity across the patient population.

The source of this sequence is a human donor with alopecia areata. Sequencing was carried out using CD4+ T cells sorted from blood. The chain employs TRBV29-1 and TRBJ2-5, and 8 junctional nucleotides match TRBD2. The DNA is TGCAGCGTTGAACCAGCGGGAGTACTGGAGACCCAGTACTTC. It is translated as CSVEPAGVLETQYF. The full variable domain, completed from the reference TRBV29-1 and TRBJ2-5 proteins outside the CDR3, reads SAVISQKPSRDICQRGTSLTIQCQVDSQVTMMFWYRQQPGQSLTLIATANQGSEATYESGFVIDKFPISRPNLTFSTLTVSNMSPEDSSIYLCSVEPAGVLETQYFGPGTRLLVL.